This T cell receptor beta chain was profiled in a study of memory CD4+ T cells and cytomegalovirus serostatus. With 4 bases removed from V and 0 bases from J, the gap between germline ends came to 13 bases. The germline gives CDR1 LNHDA, CDR2 SQIVND (reference sequence). This CDR3 has 16 residues. Single viable CD3+CD4+CD8-CD45RO+ cells were sorted as the memory CD4+ T cells. Repertoires were generated with immunoSEQ multiplex PCR, while TCRdb's copy carries only in-frame clones and drops some. The sample carries tens of thousands of clones, roughly 80% recorded once. Source material: memory CD4+ T cells from blood. The V and J genes are TRBV19 and TRBJ2-1; no definite D call. The TCR comes from an adult in good health and CMV-seronegative. The CDR3 sequence is CASSTPSSSSYNEQFF. DNA for the CDR3: TGTGCCAGTAGTACCCCCTCTAGTAGCTCCTACAATGAGCAGTTCTTC.